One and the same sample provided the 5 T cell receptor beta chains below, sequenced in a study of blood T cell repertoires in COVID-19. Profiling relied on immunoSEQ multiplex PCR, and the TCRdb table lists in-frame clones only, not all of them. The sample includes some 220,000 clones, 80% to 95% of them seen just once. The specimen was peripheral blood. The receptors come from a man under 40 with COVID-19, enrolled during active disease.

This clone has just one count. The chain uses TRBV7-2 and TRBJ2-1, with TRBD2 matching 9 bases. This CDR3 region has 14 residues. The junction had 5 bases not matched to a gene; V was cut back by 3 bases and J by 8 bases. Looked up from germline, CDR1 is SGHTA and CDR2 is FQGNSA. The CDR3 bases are TGTGCCAGCAGCTTGAGCGGGGGGACGTATGAGCAGTTCTTC. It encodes CASSLSGGTYEQFF.

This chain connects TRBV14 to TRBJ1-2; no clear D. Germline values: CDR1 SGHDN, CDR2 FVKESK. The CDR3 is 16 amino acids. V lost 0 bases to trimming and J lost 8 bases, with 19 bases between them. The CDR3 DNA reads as TGTGCCAGCAGCCAAGATTCACGGACGGGATCCTGGGGCTACACCTTC. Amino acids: CASSQDSRTGSWGYTF.

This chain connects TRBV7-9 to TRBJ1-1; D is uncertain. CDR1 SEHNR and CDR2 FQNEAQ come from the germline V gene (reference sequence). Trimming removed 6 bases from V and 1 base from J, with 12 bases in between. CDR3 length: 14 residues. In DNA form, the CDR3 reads TGTGCCAGCAGGCGCGATGGCGGGAACACTGAAGCTTTCTTT. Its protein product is CASRRDGGNTEAFF.

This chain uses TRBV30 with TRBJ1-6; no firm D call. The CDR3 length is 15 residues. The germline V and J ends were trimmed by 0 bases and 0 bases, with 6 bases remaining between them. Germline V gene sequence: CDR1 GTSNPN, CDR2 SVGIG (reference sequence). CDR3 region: CAWSVGSSYNSPLHF. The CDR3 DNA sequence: TGTGCCTGGAGTGTGGGGAGCTCCTATAATTCACCCCTCCACTTT.

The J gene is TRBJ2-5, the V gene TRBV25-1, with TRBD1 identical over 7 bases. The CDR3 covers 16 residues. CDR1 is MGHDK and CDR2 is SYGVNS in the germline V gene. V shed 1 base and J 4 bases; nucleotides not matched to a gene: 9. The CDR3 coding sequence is TGTGCCAGCAGTGAATCTATCCGGACAGGCCGAGAGACCCAGTACTTC. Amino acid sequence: CASSESIRTGRETQYF.